The 28 T cell receptor beta chains below were found in one sample sequenced in a study of spatial heterogeneity in lung cancer. TCRdb re-called the 5' RACE reads with MiXCR, one entry per CDR3 protein. The data show some 52,000 distinct CDR3 sequences, with roughly 7% seen just once and around 2.6% held by the top ten. Time point meaning: sample taken at primary tumor resection. The study sequenced unsorted whole RNA from tumor, nontumor lung or frozen PBMC. Specimen: PBMCs, collected at surgery. Receptor source: a female donor with early-stage non-small cell lung cancer.

The chain links TRBV6-1 to TRBJ2-7, with TRBD1 matching over 8 bases. J gave up 3 bases and V 7 bases, and 2 bases lay outside the gene matches. CDR1 and CDR2 (germline): MNHNS, SASEGT. This CDR3 is built from 12 residues. The CDR3 sequence: CASTGTGYEQYF. Written as DNA, the CDR3 is TGTGCCAGCACAGGGACAGGCTACGAGCAGTACTTC.

This clonotype came up many times. The V and J genes are TRBV7-2 and TRBJ2-1; D unresolved. Between the trimmed V and J ends, which lost 5 bases and 0 bases, there was a span of 8 bases. This CDR3 comprises 14 residues. Germline CDR1 is SGHTA and CDR2 is FQGNSA. The CDR3 region is CASSKEISYNEQFF. CDR3 coding DNA: TGTGCCAGCAGCAAGGAGATCTCCTACAATGAGCAGTTCTTC. The complete variable domain, with remaining parts taken from reference TRBV7-2 and TRBJ2-1, reads GAGVSQSPSNKVTEKGKDVELRCDPISGHTALYWYRQSLGQGLEFLIYFQGNSAPDKSGLPSDRFSAERTGGSVSTLTIQRTQQEDSAVYLCASSKEISYNEQFFGPGTRLTVL.

At least ten counts were recorded for this clonotype. This chain links TRBV9 with TRBJ2-3; D assignment may be TRBD1 or TRBD2 (6 bases each). CDR1 and CDR2 from the germline V gene are SGDLS and YYNGEE. This CDR3 is built from 12 residues. Trimming pared 4 bases from V and 10 bases from J, leaving 13 bases between. As DNA, the CDR3 is TGTGCCAGCAGCCCACTGAGGGGGGCGCAGTATTTT. It codes for CASSPLRGAQYF.

This clonotype appeared many times. This sequence joins TRBV29-1 and TRBJ1-2; weak D call: TRBD1 (6 bases). CDR3 length: 13 amino acids. Germline V lookup: CDR1 SQVTM, CDR2 ANQGSEA. With 3 bases removed from V and 6 bases from J, the gap between germline ends came to 14 bases. DNA of the CDR3: TGCAGCGTTGATGGCAGGGGAAATGATGGCTACACCTTC. This sequence encodes CSVDGRGNDGYTF.

The sample holds many counts of this clonotype. The chain carries TRBV6-5 and TRBJ1-1; TRBD1 might be the D (6 bases). V lost 8 bases and J lost 5, with 18 bases in between. The germline CDR1 and CDR2 sequences are MNHEY and SVGAGI. This CDR3 contains 14 residues. The CDR3 nucleotides are TGTGCCAGCCGCCCCTCAGGGGCGAGGACTGAAGCTTTCTTT. Translating it yields CASRPSGARTEAFF.

This clonotype was seen ten or more times. This chain links TRBV7-9 with TRBJ2-7; D is perhaps TRBD2 (5 bases). The CDR3 runs to 13 residues. V was shortened by 3 bases and J by 7 bases, with 13 bases between the two germline ends. Per germline, CDR1 SEHNR and CDR2 FQNEAQ (reference sequence). The CDR3 here is CASSLSHTGEQYF. The DNA for the CDR3 is TGTGCCAGCAGCTTGTCTCATACGGGGGAGCAGTACTTC.

This clonotype occurred many times. This chain connects TRBV4-3 to TRBJ2-2, with D hard to call. Germline V gene sequence: CDR1 LGHNA, CDR2 YSLEER. The CDR3 is 14 residues long. The V end was cut by 0 bases, the J end by 5 bases, with 7 bases between. The CDR3 nucleotides read TGCGCCAGCAGCCAAGATATGGGTACCGGGGAGCTGTTTTTT. Amino acids: CASSQDMGTGELFF.

The rearrangement joins TRBV18 to TRBJ2-5; no definite D call. Trimming removed 3 bases at V and 1 base at J, with 6 bases between. The CDR3 is 13 amino acids. Germline assignment: CDR1 KGHSH and CDR2 LQKENI. The CDR3 DNA is TGTGCCAGCTCACCTAGGGCCCAAGAGACCCAGTACTTC. Translation gives CASSPRAQETQYF.

This clonotype has a count of ten or more. This chain links TRBV4-1 with TRBJ1-1; possible D gene TRBD1, 6 bases. This CDR3 is built from 16 residues. Germline-derived CDR1 and CDR2 are MGHRA and YSYEKL. The ends were cut back, 4 bases at V and 0 bases at J, with 15 bases in the middle. The CDR3 loop reads CASSLSIGGLNTEAFF. In DNA, the CDR3 is TGCGCCAGCAGCCTGAGTATTGGGGGCCTGAACACTGAAGCTTTCTTT.

This clonotype has only a few counts. The chain carries TRBV19 and TRBJ1-5; TRBD1 matches 7 bases. The CDR3 sequence is 15 residues long. The V and J ends lost 6 bases and 2 bases, in that order; junction bases with no gene match: 7. CDR1 and CDR2 from the germline V gene are LNHDA and SQIVND (reference sequence). In nucleotides, the CDR3 is TGTGCCAGTAGCCCGACAGGGATGGGCAATCAGCCCCAGCATTTT. Its translation is CASSPTGMGNQPQHF.

The chain couples TRBV11-2 to TRBJ2-5; the D is unclear. CDR1 SGHAT and CDR2 FQNNGV come from the germline V gene. The CDR3 loop spans 15 amino acids. V was cut by 5 bases and J by 1 base, with 14 bases left in between. The CDR3 sequence is CASSLTPGVQETQYF. The DNA of the CDR3 is TGTGCCAGCAGCCTCACCCCGGGCGTCCAAGAGACCCAGTACTTC. The full variable domain, its missing parts supplied by reference TRBV11-2 and TRBJ2-5, is EAGVAQSPRYKIIEKRQSVAFWCNPISGHATLYWYQQILGQGPKLLIQFQNNGVVDDSQLPKDRFSAERLKGVDSTLKIQPAKLEDSAVYLCASSLTPGVQETQYFGPGTRLLVL.

The V gene is TRBV12-3 or TRBV12-4, the J gene TRBJ1-3; D is unclear. The CDR3 covers 15 residues. The germline V and J ends were trimmed by 1 base and 4 bases, with 11 bases remaining between them. The CDR3 DNA reads as TGTGCCAGCAGTTTAGGAGGGTTCTACGGAAACACCATATATTTT. It encodes CASSLGGFYGNTIYF.

This clonotype was seen many times. This chain connects TRBV5-1 to TRBJ2-1, with 14 bases lining up with TRBD2. CDR1 and CDR2 (germline): SGHRS, YFSETQ. V trimming: 4 bases; J trimming: 2 bases; junction bases outside the gene matches: 5. CDR3 length: 17 residues. The CDR3 is CASSPGLAGAAYNEQFF. The CDR3 bases are TGCGCCAGCAGCCCGGGACTAGCGGGGGCGGCCTACAATGAGCAGTTCTTC.

In this sample, this clonotype turned up many times. This sequence joins TRBV11-2 and TRBJ2-3; a weak D match, TRBD2 (6 bases). The CDR3 totals 14 residues. Germline V lookup: CDR1 SGHAT, CDR2 FQNNGV. The CDR3 DNA reads as TGTGCTAACAAGCGGGCACACAACACAGATACGCAGTATTTT. It encodes CANKRAHNTDTQYF.

This clonotype was recorded at least ten times. The rearrangement links TRBV2 to TRBJ2-2; D gene unclear. The CDR3 spans 14 residues. Between the trimmed V and J ends, which lost 7 bases and 3 bases, there was a span of 12 bases. Germline assignment: CDR1 SNHLY and CDR2 FYNNEI. The CDR3 region has the DNA TGTGCCAGCAAGTTCGGTGGACACACCGGGGAGCTGTTTTTT. Translated: CASKFGGHTGELFF.

A few counts support this clonotype. V and J are TRBV25-1 and TRBJ1-2; D is unresolved. V lost 2 bases and J lost 0, with 1 base in between. Germline CDR1 reads MGHDK; CDR2 reads SYGVNS. CDR3 length equals 12 residues. Here the CDR3 reads CASSEPNYGYTF. CDR3 DNA: TGTGCCAGCAGTGAACCTAACTATGGCTACACCTTC.

Many counts were recorded for this clonotype. V usage is TRBV4-3 and J usage is TRBJ2-7, with D maybe TRBD2 (5 bases). V lost 0 bases, J lost 7 bases, and 16 bases lay in between. The germline gives CDR1 LGHNA, CDR2 YSLEER. CDR3 length: 15 amino acids. CDR3 nucleotide sequence: TGCGCCAGCAGCCAAGATAGGACTGGGCGGCGGGAGCAGTACTTC. Its protein is CASSQDRTGRREQYF.

The table lists this clonotype with many counts. J is TRBJ2-6 and V is TRBV29-1; 8 nucleotides line up with TRBD1. Germline assignment: CDR1 SQVTM and CDR2 ANQGSEA. The V and J ends lost 7 bases and 0 bases, in that order; junction bases with no gene match: 8. CDR3 length equals 16 residues. The CDR3 loop is CSAIRQGSSGANVLTF. DNA for the CDR3: TGCAGCGCCATCCGACAGGGGAGCTCTGGGGCCAACGTCCTGACTTTC.

The chain couples TRBV2 to TRBJ2-3; TRBD1 matches at 7 bases. The CDR3 is made up of 15 amino acids. The germline V gene has CDR1 SNHLY and CDR2 FYNNEI. Trimming took 5 bases from V and 3 from J; bases not matched to a gene: 8. The CDR3 nucleotides are TGTGCCAGCAGTAAGGAGAGACAGGGAACAGATACGCAGTATTTT. As protein: CASSKERQGTDTQYF. The variable domain in full, with the rest retrieved from reference TRBV2 and TRBJ2-3, is EPEVTQTPSHQVTQMGQEVILRCVPISNHLYFYWYRQILGQKVEFLVSFYNNEISEKSEIFDDQFSVERPDGSNFTLKIRSTKLEDSAMYFCASSKERQGTDTQYFGPGTRLTVL.

This clonotype has ten or more counts. The gene calls are TRBV6-2 or TRBV6-3 and TRBJ1-1; unclear D gene. Trimming cost V 6 bases and J 4 bases, with 15 bases left between them. The CDR3 covers 14 residues. The germline CDR1 and CDR2 sequences are MNHEY and SVGEGT. CDR3 residues: CASSPGLTATEAFF. As DNA, the CDR3 is TGTGCCAGCAGCCCCGGGCTCACCGCCACTGAAGCTTTCTTT.

This clonotype was observed at least ten times. The V and J genes are TRBV9 and TRBJ1-4, with 7 bases identical to TRBD1. V lost 3 bases and J lost 3; bases outside the gene matches: 11. CDR3 length equals 17 residues. Germline CDR1 reads SGDLS; CDR2 reads YYNGEE. The CDR3 sequence: CASSGSTGPGANEKLFF. The CDR3 DNA reads TGTGCCAGCAGCGGATCGACAGGGCCGGGGGCTAATGAAAAACTGTTTTTT.

Ten or more counts support this clonotype. The chain joins TRBV3-1 to TRBJ2-5; 9 positions agree with TRBD2. Germline trimming cut 0 bases from V and 3 bases from J; bases unmatched to any gene: 17. This CDR3 is 20 amino acids long. In germline, CDR1 is LGHDT, CDR2 YNNKEL (reference sequence). CDR3 region: CASSQETPPLLIAGEETQYF. The CDR3 DNA is TGTGCCAGCAGCCAAGAGACCCCACCCCTACTAATAGCGGGGGAAGAGACCCAGTACTTC.

At least ten counts were recorded for this clonotype. The chain couples TRBV5-1 to TRBJ2-3; TRBD2 aligns across 9 bases. The CDR3 sequence is 16 residues long. CDR1 and CDR2 from the germline V gene are SGHRS and YFSETQ. Trimming cost V 4 bases and J 2 bases; bases outside gene matches: 8. The DNA for the CDR3 is TGCGCCAGCAGCCCGTCGAGCGGGGGGTACACAGATACGCAGTATTTT. Its protein product is CASSPSSGGYTDTQYF.

This sequence joins TRBV7-9 and TRBJ2-3; D perhaps matches TRBD1 (5 bases). The germline V gene encodes CDR1 SEHNR and CDR2 FQNEAQ (reference sequence). The CDR3 loop spans 15 amino acids. V was pared by 2 bases and J by 2 bases, with 11 bases between. CDR3 nucleotide sequence: TGTGCCAGCAGCTTAAACAGGCCCTCCACAGATACGCAGTATTTT. This codes for CASSLNRPSTDTQYF.

In its sample, this clonotype was seen many times. This rearrangement joins TRBV11-3 to TRBJ2-3; no clear D gene. CDR3 size: 14 residues. Trimming removed 5 bases from V and 4 bases from J, with 13 bases in between. Germline assignment: CDR1 SGHNT and CDR2 YENEEA. This chain's CDR3 is CASSTSTFADTQYF. In DNA, the CDR3 is TGTGCCAGCAGCACGAGTACCTTCGCAGATACGCAGTATTTT.

This clonotype was recorded many times. J is TRBJ1-1 and V is TRBV13, with D unresolved. Germline-derived CDR1 and CDR2 are PRHDT and FYEKMQ (reference sequence). This CDR3 comprises 14 residues. Trimming shortened V by 3 bases and J by 2 bases, and 10 bases separated the two germline ends. Here the CDR3 reads CASSFRRPNTEAFF. The CDR3 DNA follows: TGTGCCAGCAGCTTCAGGCGCCCCAACACTGAAGCTTTCTTT. Combining the CDR3 with reference TRBV13 and TRBJ1-1 gives the whole variable domain AAGVIQSPRHLIKEKRETATLKCYPIPRHDTVYWYQQGPGQDPQFLISFYEKMQSDKGSIPDRFSAQQFSDYHSELNMSSLELGDSALYFCASSFRRPNTEAFFGQGTRLTVV.

To note about this clonotype: It may be a read error: a sequence one base away is much more abundant. The chain couples TRBV7-3 to TRBJ2-2; D is unresolved. The CDR3 extends over 14 amino acids. The germline V and J ends were trimmed by 8 bases and 5 bases, with 15 bases remaining between them. CDR1 and CDR2 from the germline V gene are SGHTA and FQGTGA. CDR3 coding DNA: TGTGCCAGCGGCCCCTCCCTCGGGACCGGGGAGCTGTTTTTT. Translating it yields CASGPSLGTGELFF.

This clonotype was seen repeatedly, ten times or more. The CDR3 nucleotides read TGCGCCAGCAATAGCGGGGGGGACCAAGAGACCCAGTACTTC. Its protein product is CASNSGGDQETQYF. J is TRBJ2-5 and V is TRBV5-1; 11 nucleotides agree with TRBD2. Unmatched junction bases numbered 1, after V lost 6 bases and J lost 0 bases. Germline loops: CDR1 SGHRS, CDR2 YFSETQ. This CDR3 is built from 14 residues.